A selection of T cell receptor beta chains follows, all from one sample in a study of cytomegalovirus exposure and HLA in healthy donors. Profiling relied on immunoSEQ multiplex PCR, and the TCRdb table lists in-frame clones only, not all of them. The sample records 100,000 or so clones, 70% to 80% being singletons. The sequenced material came from PBMCs. These receptors all stem from a female donor in good health and CMV-seropositive. Both conserved end residues are part of each CDR3. The D gene is left open where the match is weak. The listing skips clone size in some rows; elsewhere it reads once, few, many or a size class.

D,size,J,V,DNA,CDR3
TRBD1,-,TRBJ1-2,TRBV2,TGTGCCAGCAGACCCGGGACAGGGCTAGGCTACACCTTC,CASRPGTGLGYTF
TRBD1,-,TRBJ1-1,TRBV29-1,TGCAGCGTGTTACAGGGGACTGAAGCTTTCTTT,CSVLQGTEAFF
TRBD2,few,TRBJ2-3,TRBV9,TGTGCCAGCAGCGGGGGGACTAGCGGGAGTCTGAATACGCAGTATTTT,CASSGGTSGSLNTQYF
-,-,TRBJ1-1,TRBV29-1,TGCAGCGCTGCGCGGGGGATAGGGACTGAAGCTTTCTTT,CSAARGIGTEAFF
-,few,TRBJ2-5,TRBV5-1,TGCGCCAGCAGCTTGAAGGGGGCGGGGGAGACCCAGTACTTC,CASSLKGAGETQYF
-,-,TRBJ2-7,TRBV7-3,TGTGCCAGCAGCGTTGATCTGGCTAGGTCCTACGAGCAGTACTTC,CASSVDLARSYEQYF
TRBD1,-,TRBJ1-4,TRBV9,TGTGCCAGCAGCGTAGAGGTCGTCGGGACAGGAAATGAAAAACTGTTTTTT,CASSVEVVGTGNEKLFF
TRBD2,-,TRBJ2-1,TRBV6-1,TGTGCCAGCAGAGCAAGGACTAGCGGATACAATGAGCAGTTCTTC,CASRARTSGYNEQFF
-,-,TRBJ2-5,TRBV30,TGTGCCTGGAGTGTAGTCCCGCTAGCACGAGAGACCCAGTACTTC,CAWSVVPLARETQYF
-,-,TRBJ1-6,TRBV29-1,TGCAGCGCGAGGGTGGGGGCTGGTAATTCACCCCTCCACTTT,CSARVGAGNSPLHF
-,-,TRBJ2-1,TRBV6-1,TGTGCCAGCAGTGAACCGCGGGCCCCAGTTTACTACAATGAGCAGTTCTTC,CASSEPRAPVYYNEQFF
TRBD2,-,TRBJ2-1,TRBV9,TGTGCCAGCAGCGTAGGACTAGCAAACTACAATGAGCAGTTCTTC,CASSVGLANYNEQFF
-,-,TRBJ1-5,TRBV6-5,TGTGCCAGCAGTTGGGCCGCAGGGTATCAGCCCCAGCATTTT,CASSWAAGYQPQHF
TRBD2,-,TRBJ2-7,TRBV6-6,TGTGCCAGCAGTTACAGCGGGGGTCGGCCCTACGAGCAGTACTTC,CASSYSGGRPYEQYF
TRBD1,-,TRBJ1-2,TRBV13,TGTGCCAGCAGCTCGACGACAGGGGGGAACTCCCGCAGGGACTATGGCTACACCTTC,CASSSTTGGNSRRDYGYTF
-,-,TRBJ2-2,TRBV9,TGTGCCAGCAGCTCTACTAGGTCCGGGGAGCTGTTTTTT,CASSSTRSGELFF
TRBD1,-,TRBJ1-2,TRBV7-3,TGTGCCAGCAGCTTGCGGATCCGGGACAGGGGATTATCCTCCTATGGCTACACCTTC,CASSLRIRDRGLSSYGYTF
TRBD2,few,TRBJ2-7,TRBV11-2,TGTGCCAGCAGCTTAGAAGCCGGGACTAAATCCGGGCGTCTCGAGCAGTACTTC,CASSLEAGTKSGRLEQYF